Below, 28 T cell receptor beta chains from the same sample are listed, as sequenced in a study of T cell repertoires in cytomegalovirus infection. One entry per CDR3 protein results from TCRdb running MiXCR on the reads. Counted here are 450,000 to 550,000 distinct CDR3 sequences, approximately 15% occurring once; the ten biggest clones make up under 30%. The sample taken for sequencing was CD8+ T cells from PBMCs. The receptors originated from a human donor in good health (CMV status not recorded). Some clones in this sample may be carry-over from other donors' samples.

This clonotype appeared many times. The rearrangement links TRBV6-1 to TRBJ2-5; D is possibly TRBD1 (6 bases). Germline V gene data show CDR1 as MNHNS and CDR2 as SASEGT. V shed 0 bases and J shed 2 bases, with 16 bases lying between them. The CDR3 extends over 17 amino acids. The CDR3 DNA sequence: TGTGCCAGCAGTGAAGCAGCAGGGGCGACCCCACAAGAGACCCAGTACTTC. This sequence encodes CASSEAAGATPQETQYF.

The V and J genes are TRBV15 and TRBJ2-5, with D unresolved. Trimming pared 3 bases from V and 2 bases from J, leaving 10 bases between. Germline V gene sequence: CDR1 LNHNV, CDR2 YYDKDF (reference sequence). This CDR3 has 14 residues. The CDR3 DNA reads TGTGCCACCAGCAGTAGGGAACAGCAAGAGACCCAGTACTTC. It yields the protein CATSSREQQETQYF.

The chain recombines TRBV5-4 with TRBJ2-3, with 13 nucleotides matching TRBD2. CDR3 length equals 20 residues. V was pared by 3 bases and J by 0 bases, with 13 bases of the junction left unmatched. Germline CDR1 and CDR2: SGHNT and YYREEE (reference sequence). Here the CDR3 reads CASSSIPRLAGGPSTDTQYF. As DNA, the CDR3 is TGTGCCAGCAGCTCCATCCCTCGACTAGCGGGGGGACCTAGCACAGATACGCAGTATTTT. Together with reference TRBV5-4 and TRBJ2-3, the CDR3 gives the full variable domain: ETGVTQSPTHLIKTRGQQVTLRCSSQSGHNTVSWYQQALGQGPQFIFQYYREEENGRGNFPPRFSGLQFPNYSSELNVNALELDDSALYLCASSSIPRLAGGPSTDTQYFGPGTRLTVL.

The J gene is TRBJ2-2, the V gene TRBV27; 8 positions agree with TRBD1. Germline CDR1 and CDR2: MNHEY and SMNVEV (reference sequence). J was trimmed by 4 bases and V by 2 bases; bases with no gene match: 6. The CDR3 spans 16 residues. In DNA form, the CDR3 reads TGTGCCAGCAGTTTAAGGGGACAGGTGATCACCGGGGAGCTGTTTTTT. Encoded protein: CASSLRGQVITGELFF.

This clonotype showed up many times. V gene TRBV19 combines with J gene TRBJ1-4, with D unresolved. V lost 7 bases and J lost 4, with 19 bases in between. Germline V CDR1 and CDR2: LNHDA, SQIVND (reference sequence). The CDR3 length is 16 residues. This chain's CDR3 is CASMRSADRRNEKLFF. The CDR3 coding sequence is TGTGCCAGTATGAGGTCCGCAGACCGCCGTAATGAAAAACTGTTTTTT.

The chain joins TRBV7-9 to TRBJ2-1; TRBD2 matches 7 bases. This CDR3 comprises 14 residues. Unmatched junction bases numbered 13, after V lost 5 bases and J lost 12 bases. Germline CDR1 SEHNR, CDR2 FQNEAQ (reference sequence). The CDR3 here is CASSNRDYDTGQFF. CDR3 bases: TGTGCCAGCAGCAACCGGGACTACGACACGGGGCAGTTCTTC.

This clonotype has a count of ten or more. The V and J genes are TRBV7-3 and TRBJ2-1; 7 positions agree with TRBD2. This CDR3 comprises 15 residues. After removal of 5 bases from V and 7 bases from J, the junction contained 11 bases not matched to a gene. CDR1 SGHTA and CDR2 FQGTGA come from the germline V gene. In DNA, the CDR3 is TGTGCCAGCAGCCCGGAACGGGAGGTTTTTAATGAGCAGTTCTTC. It yields the protein CASSPEREVFNEQFF.

This clonotype was found a few times. The rearrangement joins TRBV5-1 to TRBJ2-3; tentatively, D is TRBD2 (5 bases). The CDR3 consists of 16 residues. From germline, CDR1 is SGHRS and CDR2 YFSETQ. V was clipped by 4 bases and J by 1 base, with 16 bases between them. CDR3 sequence: CASSPEEVPGTDTQYF. The CDR3 DNA follows: TGCGCCAGCAGCCCCGAGGAGGTACCGGGCACAGATACGCAGTATTTT.

This clonotype has ten or more counts. V gene TRBV12-3 or TRBV12-4 combines with J gene TRBJ2-2; 11 bases align to TRBD1. The CDR3 is 15 amino acids. Trimming removed 7 bases from V and 3 bases from J; junction bases left unmatched: 4. The CDR3 loop reads CASTGTGGDTGELFF. The CDR3 DNA follows: TGTGCCAGCACCGGGACAGGGGGGGACACCGGGGAGCTGTTTTTT.

This clonotype was seen repeatedly, ten times or more. The chain uses TRBV7-9 and TRBJ1-1; weak D call: TRBD1 (5 bases). The V end lost 5 bases, the J end lost 1 base, and 11 bases lay between the germline ends. The CDR3 totals 14 residues. Germline lookup yields CDR1 SEHNR and CDR2 FQNEAQ (reference sequence). CDR3 amino acids: CASSLWDGNTEAFF. DNA of the CDR3: TGTGCCAGCAGCCTATGGGACGGGAACACTGAAGCTTTCTTT.

As for this clonotype: This clone may be a read error of a much larger clone one base away. J is TRBJ2-5 and V is TRBV11-2; D remains unclear. Per the germline V gene, CDR1 is SGHAT and CDR2 is FQNNGV. The CDR3 spans 16 residues. The CDR3: CPSSSRSGITRETQYF. The CDR3 coding sequence is TGTCCCAGCAGCTCCCGGTCGGGTATCACGCGAGAGACCCAGTACTTC.

This chain connects TRBV19 to TRBJ1-5; no clear D gene. The CDR3 is 14 amino acids. Germline lookup yields CDR1 LNHDA and CDR2 SQIVND (reference sequence). V lost 1 base and J 4 bases, leaving 8 bases between the germline ends. The CDR3 reads CASSIGQLNQPQHF. The DNA of the CDR3 is TGTGCCAGTAGTATAGGACAACTTAATCAGCCCCAGCATTTT.

With regard to this clonotype: This sequence may be a read error, since a much larger clone differs from it by one base. This CDR3 is missing its conserved last phenylalanine or tryptophan, likely due to a read error. This chain links TRBV14 with TRBJ2-1, with D hard to call. Germline values: CDR1 SGHDN, CDR2 FVKESK. Trimming shortened V by 4 bases and J by 0 bases, and 13 bases separated the two germline ends. CDR3 size: 16 residues. CDR3 nucleotides: TGTGCCAGCAGCCCCCCCGGGTGGAGCTCCTACAATGAGCAGTTCTTA. Amino acids: CASSPPGWSSYNEQFL.

This chain joins TRBV6-4 and TRBJ1-5; unclear D gene. Trimming took off 9 bases at V and 9 bases at J, with 27 bases between the two ends. The CDR3 consists of 16 residues. CDR1 is MRHNA, CDR2 SNTAGT, per germline. CDR3 sequence reads: CASEGYSPPPLWPQHF. The CDR3 region has the DNA TGTGCCAGTGAAGGCTACTCCCCCCCCCCCCTTTGGCCCCAGCATTTT.

The J gene is TRBJ1-1, the V gene TRBV27, with 8 bases lining up with TRBD1. V was clipped by 8 bases and J by 2 bases; unmatched bases: 13. Per the germline V gene, CDR1 is MNHEY and CDR2 is SMNVEV (reference sequence). The CDR3 runs 16 residues. The CDR3 reads CASFYRTGRDNTEAFF. For the CDR3, the DNA is TGTGCCAGCTTTTACAGGACAGGGCGGGACAACACTGAAGCTTTCTTT.

The V and J genes are TRBV15 and TRBJ1-3; D is perhaps TRBD1 (6 bases). The CDR3 sequence is 15 residues long. CDR1 and CDR2 from the germline V gene are LNHNV and YYDKDF (reference sequence). Trimming shortened V by 3 bases and J by 3 bases, and 12 bases separated the two germline ends. Written as DNA, the CDR3 is TGTGCCACCAGCAGGAACGCAGGGGTTGGAAACACCATATATTTT. This translates into CATSRNAGVGNTIYF. The full variable domain, completed using reference TRBV15 and TRBJ1-3, is DAMVIQNPRYQVTQFGKPVTLSCSQTLNHNVMYWYQQKSSQAPKLLFHYYDKDFNNEADTPDNFQSRRPNTSFCFLDIRSPGLGDTAMYLCATSRNAGVGNTIYFGEGSWLTVV.

The rearrangement links TRBV9 to TRBJ2-1, with a tentative D call TRBD2 (6 bases). V shed 6 bases and J shed 2 bases, with 15 bases lying between them. This CDR3 is 15 amino acids long. The germline gives CDR1 SGDLS, CDR2 YYNGEE. The DNA of the CDR3 is TGTGCCAGCAACCTAGGCGGGGAGGCCTACAATGAGCAGTTCTTC. It specifies CASNLGGEAYNEQFF.

This clonotype occurred many times. The gene calls are TRBV6-5 and TRBJ1-6, with a weak D call TRBD1 (5 bases). Germline loops: CDR1 MNHEY, CDR2 SVGAGI. The germline V and J ends were trimmed by 6 bases and 4 bases, with 10 bases remaining between them. The CDR3 spans 14 residues. CDR3 protein: CASSPDSYNSPLHF. The CDR3 DNA reads TGTGCCAGCAGCCCCGACAGTTATAATTCACCCCTCCACTTT.

This clonotype came up many times. The rearrangement joins TRBV7-2 to TRBJ1-4; tentative D call: TRBD1 (6 bases). Germline loops: CDR1 SGHTA, CDR2 FQGNSA. V was trimmed by 5 bases and J by 3 bases, leaving 16 bases between them. CDR3 length: 16 amino acids. This CDR3 is CASSIGGQSSNEKLFF. CDR3 nucleotide sequence: TGTGCCAGCAGCATTGGCGGACAGTCTTCTAATGAAAAACTGTTTTTT.

This clonotype was found a few times. This chain links TRBV3-1 with TRBJ2-6; no clear D gene. The CDR3 spans 16 residues. Per germline, CDR1 LGHDT and CDR2 YNNKEL (reference sequence). V lost 4 bases to trimming and J lost 0 bases, with 10 bases between them. CDR3 region: CASSPTQHSGANVLTF. DNA for the CDR3: TGTGCCAGCAGCCCCACGCAGCACTCTGGGGCCAACGTCCTGACTTTC.

There are many counts of this clonotype. The J gene is TRBJ2-3, the V gene TRBV27, with D uncertain. From germline, CDR1 is MNHEY and CDR2 SMNVEV (reference sequence). V was clipped by 2 bases and J by 2 bases, with 11 bases between them. The CDR3 is 15 residues long. DNA for the CDR3: TGTGCCAGCAGTTTAGAAGGCGATGCCACAGATACGCAGTATTTT. This translates into CASSLEGDATDTQYF.

This clonotype was recorded at least ten times. The V and J genes are TRBV7-2 and TRBJ2-3, with D hard to call. Germline CDR1 reads SGHTA; CDR2 reads FQGNSA. The ends were cut back, 2 bases at V and 2 bases at J, with 14 bases in the middle. The CDR3 covers 16 residues. CDR3 protein: CASSLNAGYFTDTQYF. The CDR3 DNA follows: TGTGCCAGCAGCTTAAATGCTGGGTATTTCACAGATACGCAGTATTTT.

This clonotype was counted many times. The chain combines TRBV12-3 or TRBV12-4 with TRBJ1-2; D not resolved. This CDR3 comprises 12 residues. Trimming took 2 bases from V and 3 from J, leaving 4 bases between them. The CDR3 DNA is TGTGCCAGCAGTTTACTGTACTATGGCTACACCTTC. Residues: CASSLLYYGYTF.

The chain uses TRBV18 and TRBJ1-1; 9 positions agree with TRBD1. The CDR3 extends over 15 amino acids. Germline V lookup: CDR1 KGHSH, CDR2 LQKENI. V trimming: 6 bases; J trimming: 6 bases; junction bases outside the gene matches: 11. CDR3 amino acids: CASSAGTGKVAEAFF. For the CDR3, the DNA is TGTGCCAGCTCGGCCGGGACAGGGAAGGTCGCTGAAGCTTTCTTT.

This clonotype was seen a few times. This rearrangement joins TRBV27 to TRBJ2-5; TRBD2 agrees at 8 bases. With 3 bases clipped from V and 7 bases from J, the junction kept 4 bases outside the gene matches. CDR1 is MNHEY, CDR2 SMNVEV, per germline (reference sequence). The CDR3 is made up of 13 amino acids. In nucleotides, the CDR3 is TGTGCCAGCAGTTTGAGCGGGAGCGGGACCCAGTACTTC. Protein product: CASSLSGSGTQYF.

This clonotype has ten or more counts. The chain joins TRBV28 to TRBJ1-2; D is perhaps TRBD1 (5 bases). Germline V CDR1 and CDR2: MDHEN, SYDVKM. The CDR3 runs to 15 residues. Deletions cut 4 bases from V and 2 bases from J, with 14 bases between. The CDR3 reads CASSSRGYQNYGYTF. The CDR3 bases are TGTGCCAGCAGTTCCCGGGGCTATCAAAACTATGGCTACACCTTC.

This clonotype came up many times. The CDR3 nucleotides are TGTGCCAGCAGTGAAGGGACAGGGCCCTTCAATTCACCCCTCCACTTT. Translating gives CASSEGTGPFNSPLHF. The chain recombines TRBV6-1 with TRBJ1-6; TRBD1 agrees at 8 bases. The CDR3 spans 16 residues. V lost 1 base to trimming and J lost 7 bases; unmatched junction nucleotides: 6. Germline lookup yields CDR1 MNHNS and CDR2 SASEGT.

CDR3 DNA sequence: TGTGCCAGCAGCGATAGTCTGAACACCGGGGAGCTGTTTTTT. Protein sequence: CASSDSLNTGELFF. The V call is TRBV28, the J call TRBJ2-2; the D is unclear. The germline gives CDR1 MDHEN, CDR2 SYDVKM. The V end was cut by 6 bases, the J end by 1 base, with 9 bases between. The CDR3 length is 14 residues.